This TCR beta chain was sequenced during a study of blood T cell repertoires in COVID-19. Study information: Samples of COVID-19 (acute and convalescent) were obtained from the United States, Italy and Spain. From T cells, B-cell-depleted T cells, or PBMCs came the material, which was cDNA or gDNA.

Per the study methods: Counts of nucleated cells, estimated from reference gene primer amplification, were obtained. Sequencing used immunoSEQ multiplex PCR; TCRdb keeps in-frame clones, though not all of them. The V and J calls and clone size were taken over from that table, and D and trimming were inferred from the DNA. The sample lists around 260,000 clones, 88% seen once, with approximately 3.8% in the top ten. Germline lookup yields CDR1 SNHLY and CDR2 FYNNEI. The CDR3 loop spans 14 amino acids. The V segment lost 6 bases and the J segment 3 bases; nucleotides outside the gene matches: 7. This rearrangement joins TRBV2 to TRBJ2-7, with 8 nucleotides matching TRBD1. The origin of this receptor is a man in his sixties who had recovered from COVID-19. The specimen sequenced was peripheral blood. This chain's CDR3 is CASRYRGMNYEQYF. CDR3 DNA: TGTGCCAGCAGGTACAGGGGGATGAACTACGAGCAGTACTTC.